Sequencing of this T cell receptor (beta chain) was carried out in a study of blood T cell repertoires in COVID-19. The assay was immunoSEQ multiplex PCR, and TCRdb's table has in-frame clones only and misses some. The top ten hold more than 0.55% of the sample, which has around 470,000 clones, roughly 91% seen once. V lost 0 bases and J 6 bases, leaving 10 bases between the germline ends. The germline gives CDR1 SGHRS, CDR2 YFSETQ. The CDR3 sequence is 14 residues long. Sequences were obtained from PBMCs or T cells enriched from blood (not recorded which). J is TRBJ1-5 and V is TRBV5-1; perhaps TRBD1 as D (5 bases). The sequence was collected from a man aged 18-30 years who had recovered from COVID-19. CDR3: CASSLGQPGQPQHF. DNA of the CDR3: TGCGCCAGCAGCTTGGGACAGCCCGGTCAGCCCCAGCATTTT.